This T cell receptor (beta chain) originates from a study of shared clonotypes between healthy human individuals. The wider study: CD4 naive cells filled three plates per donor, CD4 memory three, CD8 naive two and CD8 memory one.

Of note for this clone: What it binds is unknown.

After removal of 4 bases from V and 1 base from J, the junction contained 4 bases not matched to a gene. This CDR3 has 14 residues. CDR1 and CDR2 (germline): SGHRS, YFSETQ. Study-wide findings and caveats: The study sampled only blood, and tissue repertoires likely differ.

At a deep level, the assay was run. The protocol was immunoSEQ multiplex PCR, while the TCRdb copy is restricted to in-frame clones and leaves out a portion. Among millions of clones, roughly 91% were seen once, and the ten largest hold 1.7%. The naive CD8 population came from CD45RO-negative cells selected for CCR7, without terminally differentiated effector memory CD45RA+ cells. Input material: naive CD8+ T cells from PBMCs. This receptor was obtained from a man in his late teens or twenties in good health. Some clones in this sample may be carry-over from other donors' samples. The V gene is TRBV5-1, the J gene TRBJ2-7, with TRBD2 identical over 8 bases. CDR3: CASSKRERSYEQYF. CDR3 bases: TGCGCCAGCAGCAAGCGGGAGAGATCCTACGAGCAGTACTTC.